This T cell receptor (beta chain) was found in a study of CD8+CD57+ T cells in acquired aplastic anemia (dated by TCRdb to 2016 to 2019). Looking at the study overall: Extracted DNA from sorted CD4+ and CD8+ cells averaged about 3.4 ug, ranging from roughly 0.19 to 27.4 ug. Mean read counts for healthy donor samples were roughly 10 million for CD4+ cells and some 12 million for CD8+ cells.

In the study, sorted CD4+ and CD8+ blood T cells from patients with severe aplastic anemia and from healthy subjects underwent deep sequencing of TCR repertoires. Ficoll-Paque density gradient centrifugation was used to isolate peripheral blood mononuclear cells. Before DNA extraction, CD4+ and CD8+ T cells were sorted by FACS or by magnetic beads. Broader findings and caveats from the paper: Approximately 27 CD8+ CDR3 sequences were found in both patients and controls but appeared to be highly expressed in patients and within the immunodominant clones of the patients. No significant difference in CD8+ Simpson's diversity was found between patients and healthy controls (P=0.060).

Details on this clonotype: The antigen it binds to is not known. Germline and junction disagree at one end, which may indicate a read error.

TCR beta VDJ combination and CDR3 sequence profiling used genomic DNA as the template. TCR repertoire sequencing was run on an Illumina HiSeq 2000. Regarding the original processing steps: Repertoire assessment relied on Simpson's diversity index, CDR3 size and DJ length profiles, and TRBV/TRBJ rearrangement plots. Whichever DNA sequence was most abundant in the deep sequencing data was defined as the immunodominant clone. CDR3 amino acid sequences were checked for sharing across subjects and were also compared against the VDJdb database and published repertoires. In-frame beta chains were kept once TCRdb had trimmed the public reads at Q25 with fastp and called clones with MiXCR. Each CDR3 protein appears once, grouped with its most common genes and DNA. What appears here as the V and J calls and clone size reflects TCRdb's work, not the paper's. Within this sample are a few hundred thousand distinct CDR3 sequences, with around 68% of them counted one time only. The top ten constitute around 4% of the sample.

Reading the germline V gene gives CDR1 SNHLY and CDR2 FYNNEI. The CDR3 has 15 amino acids, counting the end cysteine and phenylalanine. Only the CDR3 portion is preserved as DNA: 45 bases, with reading frame beginning at the first base. The chain employs TRBV2 and TRBJ2-7; 8 bases in between match TRBD2. What was sequenced was sorted CD4+, CD8+, or CD8+CD57+ T cells (not recorded which) from PBMCs. The sequence was collected from a human donor in good health, serving as a control. Here the CDR3 is given as CVSSEERTSRYEQYF. The nucleotides are TGTGTCAGCAGTGAAGAACGGACTAGCAGGTACGAGCAGTACTTC.